This T cell receptor beta chain was observed in a study of blood T cells in healthy people across ages. Alongside a J-beta primer mix, a sample-barcoded 5' primer served in a second PCR lasting roughly 7 to 11 cycles. TCRdb ran MiXCR on the 5' RACE reads and lists one entry per CDR3 protein. Of about a million distinct CDR3 sequences listed, around two fifths were seen once; the top ten hold around 14%. Germline trimming cut 6 bases from V and 8 bases from J; bases unmatched to any gene: 7. This CDR3 comprises 14 residues. The germline V gene has CDR1 ENHRY and CDR2 SYGVKD. In its sample, this clonotype was seen a few times. Its specificity is unknown. Healthy individuals of Caucasian origin from Russia, aged about 6 to 100, served as donors. Roughly 9.2 milliliters of peripheral blood were drawn from each donor into EDTA-treated tubes. General observations from the study: The authors considered diversity estimates from one million T cells to be underestimates. Diversity of TCR beta per million T cells declined in a roughly linear way with age.

The clonotype comes from a young man in good health. Sequenced material: blood. The gene calls are TRBV10-3 and TRBJ2-1, with 10 nucleotides matching TRBD1. The CDR3 coding sequence is TGTGCCATCAGCAGGGACAGGGGAATGGATGAGCAGTTCTTC. As protein: CAISRDRGMDEQFF.